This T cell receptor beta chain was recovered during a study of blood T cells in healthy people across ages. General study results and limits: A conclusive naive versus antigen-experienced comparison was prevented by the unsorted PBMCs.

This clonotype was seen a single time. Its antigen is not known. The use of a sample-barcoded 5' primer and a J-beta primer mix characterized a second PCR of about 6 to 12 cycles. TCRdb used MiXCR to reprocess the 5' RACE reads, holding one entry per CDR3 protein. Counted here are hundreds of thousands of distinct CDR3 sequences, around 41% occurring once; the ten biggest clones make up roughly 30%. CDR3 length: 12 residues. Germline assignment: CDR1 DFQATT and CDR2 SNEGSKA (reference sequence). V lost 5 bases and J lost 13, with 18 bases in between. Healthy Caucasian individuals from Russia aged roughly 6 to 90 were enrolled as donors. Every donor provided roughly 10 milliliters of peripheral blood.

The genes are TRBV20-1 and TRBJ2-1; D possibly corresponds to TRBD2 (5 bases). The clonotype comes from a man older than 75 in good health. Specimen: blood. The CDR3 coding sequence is TGCAGTGCTGACTTTAAGGGAGAGACCCAGTTCTTC. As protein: CSADFKGETQFF.